The text below deals with one T cell receptor beta chain. The data belong to a study of T cell changes during pregnancy in multiple sclerosis. Here immunoSEQ multiplex PCR was the method, and the copy in TCRdb shows in-frame clones only, minus some. The sample contains approximately 70,000 clones, 90% to 95% of which appear only once. CDR1 SGHNT and CDR2 YYREEE come from the germline V gene (reference sequence). The CDR3 extends over 15 amino acids. V lost 4 bases and J 7 bases, leaving 15 bases between the germline ends. Source: peripheral blood, taken in the third trimester of pregnancy. The chain has TRBV5-4 and TRBJ1-6; D is uncertain. This receptor was identified in a female donor with multiple sclerosis, enrolled in a pregnancy study. CDR3 sequence (DNA): TGTGCCAGCAGCCTGATGGGCAGTTCGAATTCACCCCTCCACTTT. It codes for CASSLMGSSNSPLHF.